The 32 T cell receptor beta chains below come from one sample, sequenced in a study of blood T cell repertoires in COVID-19. Generated by immunoSEQ multiplex PCR, the TCRdb table keeps only in-frame clones and is missing some. This sample has around 120,000 clones, with about 80% found just once. The sequencing sample was made of peripheral blood. These TCRs come from a human donor in a cohort sampled during active COVID-19.

The chain employs TRBV20-1 and TRBJ1-2; TRBD1 matches at 8 bases. The germline V gene encodes CDR1 DFQATT and CDR2 SNEGSKA (reference sequence). This CDR3 is built from 11 residues. The V and J ends lost 5 bases and 7 bases, in that order; junction bases with no gene match: 3. CDR3: CSAGTGGGYTF. CDR3 DNA sequence: TGCAGTGCTGGGACAGGAGGTGGCTACACCTTC.

The V gene is TRBV30, the J gene TRBJ1-2; TRBD1 might be the D (6 bases). Trimming stripped 0 bases from V and 2 bases from J, with 22 bases between. Germline V gives CDR1 GTSNPN, CDR2 SVGIG (reference sequence). The CDR3 is 18 residues long. CDR3 nucleotides: TGTGCCTGGAGTGTTATGAGGTTGGTCGGACAGCCAAACTATGGCTACACCTTC. Translated: CAWSVMRLVGQPNYGYTF.

The chain carries TRBV9 and TRBJ2-3; TRBD1 aligns across 9 bases. The trim removed 0 bases at V and 1 base at J, leaving 3 bases unmatched. Germline values: CDR1 SGDLS, CDR2 YYNGEE. CDR3 size: 16 residues. In DNA, the CDR3 is TGTGCCAGCAGCGTAGTGACAGGGGGTGGCACAGATACGCAGTATTTT. It yields the protein CASSVVTGGGTDTQYF.

The V gene is TRBV6-5, the J gene TRBJ2-7, with D tentatively TRBD2 (6 bases). Germline lookup yields CDR1 MNHEY and CDR2 SVGAGI. V gave up 0 bases and J gave up 3 bases, with 12 bases separating them. The CDR3 consists of 15 residues. The CDR3: CASSYSGLNFYEQYF. DNA of the CDR3: TGTGCCAGCAGTTACTCTGGACTAAACTTCTACGAGCAGTACTTC.

This chain joins TRBV6-2 or TRBV6-3 and TRBJ2-5, with TRBD2 identical over 10 bases. This CDR3 spans 15 amino acids. V gave up 5 bases and J gave up 1 base; unmatched junction bases: 4. Germline V gene lookup returns CDR1 MNHEY and CDR2 SVGEGT. CDR3 sequence (DNA): TGTGCCAGCAGTCCCTGGACTAGCGGCCAAGAGACCCAGTACTTC. The encoded protein is CASSPWTSGQETQYF.

The V call is TRBV5-6, the J call TRBJ1-1; 8 nucleotides line up with TRBD1. The junction had 14 bases not matched to a gene; V was cut back by 4 bases and J by 3 bases. Germline values: CDR1 SGHDT, CDR2 YYEEEE. The length of the CDR3 is 17 residues. CDR3 bases: TGTGCCAGCAGCCCGGGGACAGGCGCGTTCGATTACACTGAAGCTTTCTTT. Its protein is CASSPGTGAFDYTEAFF.

This clone came up many times. The chain employs TRBV25-1 and TRBJ2-1, with 10 nucleotides matching TRBD1. Germline lookup yields CDR1 MGHDK and CDR2 SYGVNS. CDR3 length equals 15 residues. V dropped 3 bases and J dropped 7; count of bases not matched to a gene: 6. The CDR3 nucleotides read TGTGCCAGCAGTGACCTGACAGGGGGCAAAAATGAGCAGTTCTTC. It is translated as CASSDLTGGKNEQFF.

The chain couples TRBV4-1 to TRBJ2-3, with D perhaps TRBD2 (6 bases). Trimming took off 5 bases at V and 0 bases at J, with 9 bases between the two ends. This CDR3 has 14 amino acids. Germline-derived CDR1 and CDR2 are MGHRA and YSYEKL. CDR3 in DNA: TGCGCCAGCAGCAAAGGGACTAGCACAGATACGCAGTATTTT. It translates to CASSKGTSTDTQYF.

This chain uses TRBV5-4 with TRBJ2-2; 16 bases are shared with TRBD2. Germline V gives CDR1 SGHNT, CDR2 YYREEE (reference sequence). V dropped 10 bases and J dropped 9; count of bases not matched to a gene: 3. The CDR3 has 13 residues. The CDR3 here is CAWGLAGGWELFF. The CDR3 DNA sequence: TGTGCCTGGGGACTAGCGGGAGGGTGGGAGCTGTTTTTT.

The genes are TRBV4-3 and TRBJ2-1; 7 bases map to TRBD2. Trimming took 3 bases from V and 7 from J; bases not matched to a gene: 6. Germline V lookup: CDR1 LGHNA, CDR2 YSLEER. This CDR3 is 14 amino acids long. As DNA, the CDR3 is TGCGCCAGCAGCCATGACCGGGGAGGGAATGAGCAGTTCTTC. It translates to CASSHDRGGNEQFF.

The chain combines TRBV7-9 with TRBJ1-6; D perhaps matches TRBD1 (5 bases). The CDR3 is made up of 17 amino acids. The V gene lost 1 base and the J gene lost 0 bases, with 10 bases spanning the gap. The germline V gene has CDR1 SEHNR and CDR2 FQNEAQ (reference sequence). The CDR3 DNA follows: TGTGCCAGCAGCTTAGGCTCAGGGAACTCCTATAATTCACCCCTCCACTTT. Translation gives CASSLGSGNSYNSPLHF.

The table lists this clone with a count of one. This chain links TRBV5-4 with TRBJ2-5; 9 bases map to TRBD1. V shed 4 bases, J shed 2 bases, and the junction held 6 bases outside the gene matches. The CDR3 extends over 15 amino acids. The V gene's germline CDR1 is SGHNT and CDR2 YYREEE (reference sequence). The CDR3: CASSPTGTGQETQYF. The DNA of the CDR3 is TGTGCCAGCAGCCCTACGGGGACAGGGCAAGAGACCCAGTACTTC.

The chain recombines TRBV6-5 with TRBJ1-6, with D possibly being TRBD1 (6 bases). V was shortened by 9 bases and J by 8 bases, with 17 bases between the two germline ends. This CDR3 contains 14 residues. Germline lookup yields CDR1 MNHEY and CDR2 SVGAGI. In DNA, the CDR3 is TGTGCCAGTCAGCGGGACATTTTTTATTCACCCCTCCACTTT. Translation: CASQRDIFYSPLHF.

The chain uses TRBV11-3 and TRBJ2-1; possible D gene TRBD1, 5 bases. CDR3 size: 14 residues. Per germline, CDR1 SGHNT and CDR2 YENEEA. V lost 1 base and J lost 7, with 11 bases in between. CDR3 in DNA: TGTGCCAGCAGCTTAGGCAGCAGGGTAAATGAGCAGTTCTTC. Translating it yields CASSLGSRVNEQFF.

This rearrangement joins TRBV5-1 to TRBJ2-2; D perhaps matches TRBD1 (5 bases). CDR3 size: 15 residues. Trimming stripped 4 bases from V and 7 bases from J, with 17 bases between. Germline V CDR1 and CDR2: SGHRS, YFSETQ. The CDR3 spells CASSLRGAVGGELFF. CDR3 bases: TGCGCCAGCAGCCTACGTGGGGCGGTAGGCGGGGAGCTGTTTTTT.

This clone was observed a handful of times. This chain links TRBV10-3 with TRBJ1-1; maybe TRBD1 (5 bases). The V gene lost 11 bases and the J gene lost 4 bases, with 17 bases spanning the gap. Germline CDR1 is ENHRY and CDR2 is SYGVKD. CDR3 length: 13 amino acids. CDR3 coding DNA: TGTGCCGTCGGCGTGGGGGGAGGCACTGAAGCTTTCTTT. Amino acid sequence: CAVGVGGGTEAFF.

The rearrangement uses TRBV27 and TRBJ1-6; 8 positions match TRBD1. Germline V CDR1 and CDR2: MNHEY, SMNVEV (reference sequence). The CDR3 is made up of 14 amino acids. The V gene end was trimmed by 4 bases and the J gene end by 12 bases; junction bases not matched to a gene: 8. The CDR3 region has the DNA TGTGCCAGCAGTTCCCGGACAGGGAACGGACCCCTCCACTTT. This translates into CASSSRTGNGPLHF.

V gene TRBV28 combines with J gene TRBJ2-5, with 11 bases lining up with TRBD2. V gave up 5 bases and J gave up 1 base; unmatched junction bases: 3. CDR1 is MDHEN, CDR2 SYDVKM, per germline. This CDR3 contains 15 residues. The DNA of the CDR3 is TGTGCCAGCAGTATCCTAGCGGGGGGCCAAGAGACCCAGTACTTC. Encoded protein: CASSILAGGQETQYF.

The chain recombines TRBV21-1 with TRBJ1-1. TRBV21-1 is flagged as a pseudogene. The length of the CDR3 is 18 residues. DNA of the CDR3: TGTGCCCGCAAGTTAGAGGGGCGCGGGGAAGGGATGAACACTGAAGCTTTCTTT. Protein product: CARKLEGRGEGMNTEAFF.

This rearrangement joins TRBV7-3 to TRBJ1-2; 7 bases map to TRBD1. V was pared by 5 bases and J by 2 bases, with 8 bases of the junction left unmatched. This CDR3 contains 15 residues. Germline-derived CDR1 and CDR2 are SGHTA and FQGTGA. The DNA for the CDR3 is TGTGCCAGCAGCCTCGAAGGCAGGGGGAACTATGGCTACACCTTC. This encodes CASSLEGRGNYGYTF.

This chain links TRBV11-3 with TRBJ2-7, with D perhaps TRBD2 (6 bases). V was pared by 1 base and J by 3 bases, with 7 bases between. This CDR3 comprises 13 residues. In germline, CDR1 is SGHNT, CDR2 YENEEA. CDR3 bases: TGTGCCAGCAGCTTAGCGGGGGACTACGAGCAGTACTTC. Amino acids: CASSLAGDYEQYF.

The V call is TRBV7-2, the J call TRBJ2-7; 12 nucleotides line up with TRBD2. This CDR3 region has 18 residues. Germline assignment: CDR1 SGHTA and CDR2 FQGNSA. V was pared by 9 bases and J by 7 bases, with 22 bases of the junction left unmatched. CDR3 DNA: TGTGCCAGTAGTTTAAATCTCGCGGGGGGACTAGCGGGTGGGGAGCAGTACTTC. Translating it yields CASSLNLAGGLAGGEQYF.

V and J are TRBV28 and TRBJ1-1, with 9 bases matching TRBD1. Per germline, CDR1 MDHEN and CDR2 SYDVKM. This CDR3 region has 15 residues. J was trimmed by 3 bases and V by 7 bases; bases with no gene match: 9. The CDR3 reads CASTTRDREDTEAFF. CDR3 sequence (DNA): TGTGCCAGCACTACCCGGGACAGGGAAGACACTGAAGCTTTCTTT.

This clone was observed a single time. The genes are TRBV11-2 and TRBJ2-1; TRBD1 agrees at 11 bases. The CDR3 loop spans 17 amino acids. Unmatched junction bases numbered 5, after V lost 0 bases and J lost 4 bases. CDR1 and CDR2 (germline): SGHAT, FQNNGV. CDR3 DNA: TGTGCCAGCAGCTTAGATGGACAGGGGGCTAGGTACAATGAGCAGTTCTTC. It codes for CASSLDGQGARYNEQFF.

This clone has just a few counts. J is TRBJ2-1 and V is TRBV2; TRBD1 matches at 9 bases. The CDR3 extends over 12 amino acids. CDR1 is SNHLY and CDR2 is FYNNEI in the germline V gene. V was clipped by 6 bases and J by 8 bases; unmatched bases: 2. The CDR3 protein is CASRGQGHEQFF. The DNA of the CDR3 is TGTGCCAGCAGAGGACAGGGGCATGAGCAGTTCTTC.

The chain's CDR3 is CASSIEGGGGEQFF. The CDR3 DNA sequence: TGTGCCAGTAGTATAGAAGGAGGGGGCGGTGAGCAGTTCTTC. The J gene is TRBJ2-1, the V gene TRBV19, with D maybe TRBD1 (7 bases). The V gene's germline CDR1 is LNHDA and CDR2 SQIVND (reference sequence). The CDR3 extends over 14 amino acids. The V gene lost 0 bases and the J gene lost 9 bases, with 12 bases spanning the gap.

This clone was seen just once. The chain couples TRBV19 to TRBJ2-7, with D perhaps TRBD1 (5 bases). Trimming left V 7 bases short and J 5 bases short, with 18 bases between. Germline V gene lookup returns CDR1 LNHDA and CDR2 SQIVND (reference sequence). CDR3 length equals 14 residues. CDR3 sequence (DNA): TGTGCCAGTACCCCTAGGGGCAGGGTAAACGAGCAGTACTTC. Protein: CASTPRGRVNEQYF.

This clone has just one count. The chain has TRBV10-3 and TRBJ2-3, with 9 bases identical to TRBD2. The CDR3 has 16 amino acids. The trim removed 6 bases at V and 2 bases at J, leaving 9 bases unmatched. Germline V lookup: CDR1 ENHRY, CDR2 SYGVKD. The CDR3, as DNA: TGTGCCATCAGCGAGGCTAGCGGGATCACCACAGATACGCAGTATTTT. Translation: CAISEASGITTDTQYF.

This chain uses TRBV28 with TRBJ1-2, with D perhaps TRBD1 (6 bases). The ends were cut back, 5 bases at V and 3 bases at J, with 13 bases in the middle. The CDR3 consists of 14 residues. Looked up from germline, CDR1 is MDHEN and CDR2 is SYDVKM. The CDR3 sequence is CASSLRTGHYGYTF. Written as DNA, the CDR3 is TGTGCCAGCAGTCTGAGAACAGGGCACTATGGCTACACCTTC.

The chain carries TRBV5-4 and TRBJ1-2; D uncertain. This CDR3 has 14 amino acids. Germline V gene data show CDR1 as SGHNT and CDR2 as YYREEE (reference sequence). The germline V and J ends were trimmed by 4 bases and 8 bases, with 18 bases remaining between them. As DNA, the CDR3 is TGTGCCAGCAGCCCTGCGGGGATTTTACAGGGCTACACCTTC. Its protein is CASSPAGILQGYTF.

V is TRBV28 and J is TRBJ2-1; D not resolved. The CDR3 is 12 amino acids. Germline V gives CDR1 MDHEN, CDR2 SYDVKM. V lost 2 bases and J 7 bases, leaving 6 bases between the germline ends. CDR3 DNA: TGTGCCAGCAGTTTAAACCAGAATGAGCAGTTCTTC. Amino acids: CASSLNQNEQFF.

The rearrangement uses TRBV14 and TRBJ1-1; the D is unclear. The V end lost 0 bases, the J end lost 4 bases, and 6 bases lay between the germline ends. Germline CDR1 reads SGHDN; CDR2 reads FVKESK. The CDR3 sequence is 13 residues long. The CDR3 nucleotides read TGTGCCAGCAGCCAAGATGGAGTCACTGAAGCTTTCTTT. The encoded protein is CASSQDGVTEAFF.